This T cell receptor (beta chain) stems from a study of monozygotic twins with cystic fibrosis. Study summary: With about 15 PCR cycles, barcoded libraries came from roughly 2.9 micrograms of fragmented DNA. Study-level points and caveats: In this small cohort, shared CDR3 numbers showed no association with age, concordance or disease severity. Clonality was generally low (median roughly 0.01), higher in the most severe patients. Monozygotic CF twins shared more identical nucleotide clonotypes than unrelated patients.

Comment on this clone: The antigen is undetermined.

Libraries were prepared by immunoSEQ multiplex PCR; TCRdb keeps only in-frame clonotypes and omits some of them. The sample has tens of thousands of clones, about 89% seen once. The V end was cut by 0 bases, the J end by 6 bases, with 14 bases between. Looked up from germline, CDR1 is MNHNY and CDR2 is SVGAGI (reference sequence). The CDR3 totals 15 residues. Specimen: blood. This TCR was recovered from a boy aged 2 to 10 with cystic fibrosis. The chain has TRBV6-6 and TRBJ1-2, with D perhaps TRBD1 (6 bases). This chain's CDR3 is CASSYSTVAGDGYTF. The CDR3 nucleotides are TGTGCCAGCAGTTACTCGACGGTGGCAGGGGATGGCTACACCTTC.